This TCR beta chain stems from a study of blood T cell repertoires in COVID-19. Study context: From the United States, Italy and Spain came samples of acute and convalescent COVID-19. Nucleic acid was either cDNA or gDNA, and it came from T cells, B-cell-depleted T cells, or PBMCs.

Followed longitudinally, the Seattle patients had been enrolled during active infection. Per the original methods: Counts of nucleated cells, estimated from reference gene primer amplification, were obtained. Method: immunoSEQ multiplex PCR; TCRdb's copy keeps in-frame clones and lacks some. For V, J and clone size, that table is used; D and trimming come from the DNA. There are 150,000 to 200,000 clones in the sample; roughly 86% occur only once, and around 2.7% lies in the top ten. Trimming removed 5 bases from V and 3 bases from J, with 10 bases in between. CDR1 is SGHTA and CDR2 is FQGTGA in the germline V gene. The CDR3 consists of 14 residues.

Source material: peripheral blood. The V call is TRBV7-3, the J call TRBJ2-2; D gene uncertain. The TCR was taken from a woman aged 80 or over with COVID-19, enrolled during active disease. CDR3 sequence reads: CASSPWADTGELFF. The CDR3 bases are TGTGCCAGCAGCCCCTGGGCCGACACCGGGGAGCTGTTTTTT.